Sequencing of this TCR beta chain was carried out in a study of vaccination effects on CD4 cells after COVID-19. Culturing for roughly 10 days preceded CD4+ T cell isolation. The cohort was immunized with two doses of either the BNT162b2 or mRNA-1273 vaccine. Negative nucleocapsid antibody tests before and after vaccination confirmed no previous SARS-CoV-2 infection. Worth noting for this clone: Its antigen is not identified.

Findings and limits, study-wide: The study got few convalescent patients and did not collect any early post-infection timepoints.

Profiled with immunoSEQ multiplex PCR; TCRdb holds only in-frame clones, not every one. The table records about 66,000 clones, over 75% of them present only once. The receptor was derived from a human donor who received a COVID-19 vaccine. The source was CD4+ T cells from PBMCs cultured without peptide, collected after COVID-19 vaccination.

The CDR3 DNA reads TGTGCCAGCAGTCTACCGGGACAGGGTGATACTGGCTACACCTTC. Its protein is CASSLPGQGDTGYTF. The chain combines TRBV28 with TRBJ1-2, with 9 nucleotides matching TRBD1. The CDR3 loop spans 15 amino acids. CDR1 MDHEN and CDR2 SYDVKM come from the germline V gene. V shed 5 bases and J 7 bases; nucleotides not matched to a gene: 11.